Sequencing of this T cell receptor beta chain was carried out in a study of T cells in Graves' hyperthyroidism and ophthalmopathy. Findings and limits, study-wide: Also found in blood were most expanded thyroid clonotypes above 0.001.

Uncontrolled infection, other autoimmune disease, pregnancy or lactation barred patients from enrollment. CDR1 is SEHNR and CDR2 is FQNEAQ in the germline V gene (reference sequence). The CDR3 has 15 amino acids. The germline V and J ends were trimmed by 5 bases and 5 bases, with 15 bases remaining between them. Amplification yielded TCR beta CDR3 regions, with RNA transcripts as the source. TCR CDR3 regions were first amplified by RT-PCR with HTBI primers. TCRdb reprocessed the multiplex PCR reads with MiXCR, giving one entry per CDR3 protein. The sample lists roughly 580,000 distinct CDR3 sequences, 35% to 55% occurring once. Worth noting for this clonotype: As yet, its antigen is unknown.

The receptor was isolated from a woman aged 18-35 years with Graves' hyperthyroidism. The V call is TRBV7-9, the J call TRBJ1-4; D unresolved. Sequenced material: peripheral blood or thyroid tissue (not recorded which). Here the CDR3 reads CASSPLKRENEKLFF. CDR3 nucleotide sequence: TGTGCCAGCAGCCCGCTGAAGAGGGAAAATGAAAAACTGTTTTTT.